This T cell receptor beta chain was retrieved from a study of CD8 T cells in ankylosing spondylitis. Libraries of TCR beta came from quantitative 5'-RACE with molecular barcodes. TCRdb itself ran the 5' RACE reads through MiXCR, one entry per CDR3 protein. The sample lists tens of thousands of distinct CDR3 sequences, approximately 10% occurring once. The CDR3 has 13 residues. CDR1 is SGHRS, CDR2 YFSETQ, per germline. V was clipped by 4 bases and J by 1 base, with 8 bases between them. This clonotype was seen many times. The chain carries TRBV5-1 and TRBJ1-1; D remains ambiguous. The specimen was blood, either unsorted or a sorted T cell fraction (not recorded which). This receptor was taken from a male donor with ankylosing spondylitis or in good health (not recorded which). The chain's CDR3 is CASSGYGNTEAFF. CDR3 nucleotides: TGCGCCAGCAGCGGCTACGGGAACACTGAAGCTTTCTTT.